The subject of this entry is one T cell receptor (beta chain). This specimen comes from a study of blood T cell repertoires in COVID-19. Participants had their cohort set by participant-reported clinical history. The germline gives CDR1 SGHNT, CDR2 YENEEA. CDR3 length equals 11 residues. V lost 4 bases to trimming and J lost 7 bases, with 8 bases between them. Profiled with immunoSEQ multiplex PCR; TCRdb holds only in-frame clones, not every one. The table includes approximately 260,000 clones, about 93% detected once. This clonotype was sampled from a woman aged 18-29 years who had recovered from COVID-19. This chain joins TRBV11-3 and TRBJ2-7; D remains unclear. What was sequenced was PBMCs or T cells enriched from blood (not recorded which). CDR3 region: CASSSHSEQYF. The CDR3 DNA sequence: TGTGCCAGCAGCTCCCACTCTGAGCAGTACTTC.